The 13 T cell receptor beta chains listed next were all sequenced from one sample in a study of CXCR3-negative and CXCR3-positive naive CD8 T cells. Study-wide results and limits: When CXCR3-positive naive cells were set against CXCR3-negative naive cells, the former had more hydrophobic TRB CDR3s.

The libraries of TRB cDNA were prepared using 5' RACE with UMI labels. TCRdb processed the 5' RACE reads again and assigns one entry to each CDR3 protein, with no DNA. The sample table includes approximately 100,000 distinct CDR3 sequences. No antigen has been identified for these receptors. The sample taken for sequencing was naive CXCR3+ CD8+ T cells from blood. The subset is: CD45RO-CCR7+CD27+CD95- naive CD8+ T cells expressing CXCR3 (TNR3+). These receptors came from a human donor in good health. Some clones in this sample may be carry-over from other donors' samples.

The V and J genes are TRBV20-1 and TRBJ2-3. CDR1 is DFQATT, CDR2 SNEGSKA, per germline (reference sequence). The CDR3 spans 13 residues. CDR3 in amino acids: CSAQDDTTDTQYF.

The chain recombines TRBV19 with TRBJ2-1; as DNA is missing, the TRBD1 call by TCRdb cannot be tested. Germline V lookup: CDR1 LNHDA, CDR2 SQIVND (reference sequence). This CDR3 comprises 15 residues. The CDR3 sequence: CASSILEQGASEQFF.

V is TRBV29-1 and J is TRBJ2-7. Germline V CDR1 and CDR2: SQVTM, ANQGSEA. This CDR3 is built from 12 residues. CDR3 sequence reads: CSVVHQAYEQYF.

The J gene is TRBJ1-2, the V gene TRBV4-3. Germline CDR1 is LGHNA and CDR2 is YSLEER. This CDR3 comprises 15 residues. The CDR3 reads CASSQDSSNPYGYTF.

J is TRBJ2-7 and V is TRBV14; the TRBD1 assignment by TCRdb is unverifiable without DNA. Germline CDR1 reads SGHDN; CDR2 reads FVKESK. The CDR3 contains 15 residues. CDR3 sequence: CASSQDQAGFAEQYF.

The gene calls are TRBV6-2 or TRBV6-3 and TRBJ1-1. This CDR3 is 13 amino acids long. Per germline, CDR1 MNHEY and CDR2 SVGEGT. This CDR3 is CASSFFENTEAFF.

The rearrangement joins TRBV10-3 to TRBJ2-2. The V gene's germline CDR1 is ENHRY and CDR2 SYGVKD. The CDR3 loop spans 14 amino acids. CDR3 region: CAISDYSFTGELFF.

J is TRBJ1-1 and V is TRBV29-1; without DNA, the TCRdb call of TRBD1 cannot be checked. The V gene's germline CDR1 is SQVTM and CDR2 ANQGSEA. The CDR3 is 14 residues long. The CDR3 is CSVADRGSNTEAFF.

CDR3: CASSYSNSGNQPQHF. The chain combines TRBV6-5 with TRBJ1-5. Per the germline V gene, CDR1 is MNHEY and CDR2 is SVGAGI. The length of the CDR3 is 15 residues.

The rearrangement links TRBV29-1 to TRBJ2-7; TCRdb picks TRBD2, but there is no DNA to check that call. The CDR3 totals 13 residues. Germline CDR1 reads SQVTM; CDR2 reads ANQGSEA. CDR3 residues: CSVVPAGVREQYF.

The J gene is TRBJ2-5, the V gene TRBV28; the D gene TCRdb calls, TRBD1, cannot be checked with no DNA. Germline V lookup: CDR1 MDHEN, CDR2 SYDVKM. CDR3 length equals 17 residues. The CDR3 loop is CASSSDRGRLSKETQYF. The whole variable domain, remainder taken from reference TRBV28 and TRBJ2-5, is DVKVTQSSRYLVKRTGEKVFLECVQDMDHENMFWYRQDPGLGLRLIYFSYDVKMKEKGDIPEGYSVSREKKERFSLILESASTNQTSMYLCASSSDRGRLSKETQYFGPGTRLLVL.

CDR3 region: CASSSAGGGNQPQHF. V is TRBV12-3 or TRBV12-4 and J is TRBJ1-5; TCRdb calls TRBD1, which cannot be checked without DNA. The CDR3 is 15 amino acids.

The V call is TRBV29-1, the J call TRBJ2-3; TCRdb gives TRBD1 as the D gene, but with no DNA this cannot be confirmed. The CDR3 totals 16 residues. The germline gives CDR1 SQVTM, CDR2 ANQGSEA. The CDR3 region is CSVEQPGPGGSYTQYF.